The sequence of this T cell receptor beta chain was determined in a study of blood T cells in healthy people across ages. Study conclusions and caveats: Diversity estimated from one million T cells was considered an underestimate.

It was with a sample-barcoded 5' primer and a J-beta primer mix that a second PCR of roughly 7 to 12 cycles was run. Per sample, CDR3-containing paired-end reads numbered at least 2.5 million. TCRdb recomputed calls from the 5' RACE reads with MiXCR, one row per CDR3 protein. Here the sample spans fewer than 1,200,000 distinct CDR3 sequences, almost 25% being singletons. Trimming removed 7 bases at V and 8 bases at J, with 14 bases between. CDR1 SEHNR and CDR2 FQNEAQ come from the germline V gene (reference sequence). This CDR3 is built from 12 residues. This clonotype showed up just a few times. What it binds is unknown. The same data also went into a second study, on T cells of mothers and their children.

Sequenced material: blood. This TCR was recovered from a girl aged 2 to 10 in good health. The chain links TRBV7-9 to TRBJ1-2; D call uncertain. The CDR3 here is CASNPGPRGYTF. CDR3 bases: TGTGCCAGCAACCCCGGGCCCCGCGGCTACACCTTC.